Detailed here is one T cell receptor beta chain. The junction does not match germline at one end; this may be a read error. This entry comes from a study of blood T cell repertoires in COVID-19. Study in general: PBMCs, B-cell-depleted T cells, or T cells provided the cDNA or gDNA that made up the material.

Authors' analysis steps: Researchers report that nucleated cell counts were estimated from reference gene primer amplification. Clones were sequenced by immunoSEQ multiplex PCR, and TCRdb holds only the in-frame ones, with some missing. V, J and clone size derive from that table, while D and trimming were established from the DNA sequence. The table shows 140,000 to 150,000 clones, with 85% to 90% occurring only once. The germline V gene encodes CDR1 SQVTM and CDR2 ANQGSEA. The CDR3 spans 11 residues. The chain combines TRBV29-1 with TRBJ1-2, with TRBD1 identical over 7 bases. Sequenced: peripheral blood. The source is a man between 18 and 29 years old with COVID-19, enrolled during active disease. The CDR3 region has the DNA TGCAGCGTTGACATAGCGGGACAGCCCCTGTTC. Its translation: CSVDIAGQPLF.